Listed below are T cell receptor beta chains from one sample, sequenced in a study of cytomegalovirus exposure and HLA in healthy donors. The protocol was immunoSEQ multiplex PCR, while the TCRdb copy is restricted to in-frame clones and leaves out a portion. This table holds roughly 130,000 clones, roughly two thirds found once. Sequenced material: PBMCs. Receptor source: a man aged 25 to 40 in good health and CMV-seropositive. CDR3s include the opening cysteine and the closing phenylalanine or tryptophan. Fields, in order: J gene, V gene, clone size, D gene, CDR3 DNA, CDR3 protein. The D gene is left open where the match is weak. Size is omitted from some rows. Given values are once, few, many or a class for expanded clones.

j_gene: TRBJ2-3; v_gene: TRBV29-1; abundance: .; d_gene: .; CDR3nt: TGCAGCGTGGGGGGAAGCACAGATACGCAGTATTTT; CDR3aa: CSVGGSTDTQYF
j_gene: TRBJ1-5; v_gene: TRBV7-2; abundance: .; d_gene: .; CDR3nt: TGTGCCAGCAGCCTCCTGACGGAGTTAGGGCCCCAGCATTTT; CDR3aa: CASSLLTELGPQHF
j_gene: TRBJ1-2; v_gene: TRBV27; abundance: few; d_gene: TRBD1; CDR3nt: TGTGCCAGCAAACAGAGGAACAGGGGACCTTCTAACTATGGCTACACCTTC; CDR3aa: CASKQRNRGPSNYGYTF
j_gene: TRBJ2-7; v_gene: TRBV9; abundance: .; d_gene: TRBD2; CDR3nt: TGTGCCAGCAGCGTGGGGCTAGCGGGGGCCTACGAGCAGTACTTC; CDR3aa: CASSVGLAGAYEQYF
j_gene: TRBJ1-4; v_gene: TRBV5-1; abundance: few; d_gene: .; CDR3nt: TGCGCCAGCAGCAGCCGAGGGGGAGGGGAAAAACTGTTTTTT; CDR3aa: CASSSRGGGEKLFF
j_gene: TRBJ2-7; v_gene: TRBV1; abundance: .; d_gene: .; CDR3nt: TGCACCAGCAGCCCCCCTCCCATAGGGAAGGTTAGCGACGAGCAGTACTTC; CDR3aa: CTSSPPPIGKVSDEQYF
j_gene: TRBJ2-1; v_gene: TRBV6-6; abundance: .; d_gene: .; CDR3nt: TGTGCCAGCACCGACAGCTCCTACAATGAGCAGTTCTTC; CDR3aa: CASTDSSYNEQFF
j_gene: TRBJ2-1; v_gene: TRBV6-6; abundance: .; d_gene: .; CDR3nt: TGTGCCAGCAGTCACGGAGGTCCTGAGCAGTTCTTC; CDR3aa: CASSHGGPEQFF
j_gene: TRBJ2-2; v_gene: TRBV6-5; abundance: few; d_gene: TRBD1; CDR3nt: TGTGCCAGCAGTCCCCAGGACAGGGCCACCGGGGAGCTGTTTTTT; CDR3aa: CASSPQDRATGELFF
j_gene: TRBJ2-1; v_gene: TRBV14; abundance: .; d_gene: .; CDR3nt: TGTGCCAGCAGCAAGAGCAGGGGTCGACTCTACAATGAGCAGTTCTTC; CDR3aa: CASSKSRGRLYNEQFF
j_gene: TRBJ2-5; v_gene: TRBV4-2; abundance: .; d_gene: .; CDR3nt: TGTGCCAGCAGCCAAGATACTACAGGGTCGAAGACCCAGTACTTC; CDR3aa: CASSQDTTGSKTQYF
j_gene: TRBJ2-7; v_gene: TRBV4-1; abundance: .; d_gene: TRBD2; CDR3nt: TGCGCCAGCAGCCATCGCCCGACTAGCGGGAGGGCCGGTAGCTCCTACGAGCAGTACTTC; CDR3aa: CASSHRPTSGRAGSSYEQYF
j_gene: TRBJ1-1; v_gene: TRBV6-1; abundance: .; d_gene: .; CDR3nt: TGTGCCAGCAGTGAGAGGGTTCATAACACTGAAGCTTTCTTT; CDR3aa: CASSERVHNTEAFF
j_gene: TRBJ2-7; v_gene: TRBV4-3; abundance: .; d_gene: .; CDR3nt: TGCGCCAGCAGCCAAGATGCTGGGTGGGGCTCCTACGAGCAGTACTTC; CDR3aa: CASSQDAGWGSYEQYF
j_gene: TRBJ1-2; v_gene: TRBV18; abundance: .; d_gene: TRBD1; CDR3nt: TGTGCCAGCTCACCGACAACAGGGGATATGACCGGCTACACCTTC; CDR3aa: CASSPTTGDMTGYTF
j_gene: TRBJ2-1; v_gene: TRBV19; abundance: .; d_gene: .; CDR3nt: TGTGCCAGTAGACCCCGGTCTTCCTACAATGAGCAGTTCTTC; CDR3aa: CASRPRSSYNEQFF
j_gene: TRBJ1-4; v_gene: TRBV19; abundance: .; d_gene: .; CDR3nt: TGTGCCAGTAGCATCCTAGCTACAACTAATGAAAAACTGTTTTTT; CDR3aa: CASSILATTNEKLFF
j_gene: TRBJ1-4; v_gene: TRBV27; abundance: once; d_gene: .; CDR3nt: TGTGCCAGCAGTACCCTTGGGGCAGGGCGGGAAAAACTGTTTTTT; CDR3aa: CASSTLGAGREKLFF
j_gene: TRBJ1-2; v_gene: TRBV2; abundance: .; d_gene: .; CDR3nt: TGTGCCAGCGTGAGGGTACCCCCGGTTTCTCAGCTCATGAAAAAAACTAACTATGGCTACACCTTC; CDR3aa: CASVRVPPVSQLMKKTNYGYTF
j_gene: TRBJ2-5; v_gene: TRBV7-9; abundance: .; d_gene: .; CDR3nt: TGTGCCAGCAGCTTAAAGGGGGACCAGTACTTC; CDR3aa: CASSLKGDQYF
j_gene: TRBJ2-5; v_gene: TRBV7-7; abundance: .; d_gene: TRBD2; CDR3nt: TGTGCTAGCAGCTTAGGTAGCGGGAGGGTCCAAGAGACCCAGTACTTC; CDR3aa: CASSLGSGRVQETQYF
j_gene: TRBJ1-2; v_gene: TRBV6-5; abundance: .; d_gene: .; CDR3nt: TGTGCCAGCAGCCCACTCAGACAGGACTATGGCTACACCTTC; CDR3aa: CASSPLRQDYGYTF
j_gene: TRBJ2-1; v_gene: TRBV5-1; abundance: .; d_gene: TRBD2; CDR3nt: TGCGCCAGCAGCTTGCTACCCAGCGGGAGGGCCCCCAATGAGCAGTTCTTC; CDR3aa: CASSLLPSGRAPNEQFF
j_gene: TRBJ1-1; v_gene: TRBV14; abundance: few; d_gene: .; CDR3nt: TGTGCCAGTGCTTGGGGGCTGCACACTGAAGCTTTCTTT; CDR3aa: CASAWGLHTEAFF